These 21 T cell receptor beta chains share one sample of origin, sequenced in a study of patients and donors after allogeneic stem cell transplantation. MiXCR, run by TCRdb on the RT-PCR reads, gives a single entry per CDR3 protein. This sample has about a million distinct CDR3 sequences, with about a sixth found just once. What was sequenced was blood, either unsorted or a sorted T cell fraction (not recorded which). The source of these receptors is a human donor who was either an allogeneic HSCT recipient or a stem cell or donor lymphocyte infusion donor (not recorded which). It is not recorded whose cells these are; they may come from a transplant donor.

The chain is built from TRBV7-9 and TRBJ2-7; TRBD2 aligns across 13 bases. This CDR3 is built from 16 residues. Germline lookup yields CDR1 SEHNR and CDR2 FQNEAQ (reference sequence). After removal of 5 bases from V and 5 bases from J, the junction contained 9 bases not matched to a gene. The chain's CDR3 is CASSPRTSGSSNEQYF. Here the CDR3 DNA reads TGTGCCAGCAGCCCCCGGACTAGCGGGAGTAGCAACGAGCAGTACTTC.

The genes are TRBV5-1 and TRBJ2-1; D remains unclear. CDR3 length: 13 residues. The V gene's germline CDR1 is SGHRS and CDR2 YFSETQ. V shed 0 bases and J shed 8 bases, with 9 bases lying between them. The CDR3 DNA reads TGCGCCAGCAGCTTGGTTCCAGACGATGAGCAGTTCTTC. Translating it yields CASSLVPDDEQFF.

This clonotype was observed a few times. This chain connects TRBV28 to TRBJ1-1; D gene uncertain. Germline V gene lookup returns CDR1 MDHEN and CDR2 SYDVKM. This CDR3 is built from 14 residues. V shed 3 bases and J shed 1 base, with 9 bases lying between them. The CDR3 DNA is TGTGCCAGCAGTTTGGTCCTCCAGAACACTGAAGCTTTCTTT. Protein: CASSLVLQNTEAFF.

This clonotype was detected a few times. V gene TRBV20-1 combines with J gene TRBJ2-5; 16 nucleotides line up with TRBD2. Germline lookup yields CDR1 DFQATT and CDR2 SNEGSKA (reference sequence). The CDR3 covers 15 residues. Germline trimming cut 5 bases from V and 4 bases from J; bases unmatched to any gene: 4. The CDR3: CSAPGLAGGGETQYF. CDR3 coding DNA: TGCAGTGCTCCGGGACTAGCGGGAGGGGGAGAGACCCAGTACTTC.

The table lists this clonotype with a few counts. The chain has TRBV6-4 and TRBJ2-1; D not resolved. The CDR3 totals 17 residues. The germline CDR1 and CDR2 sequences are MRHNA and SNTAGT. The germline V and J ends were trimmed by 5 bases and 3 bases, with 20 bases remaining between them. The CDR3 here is CASSPSRTGPYYNEQFF. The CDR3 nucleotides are TGTGCCAGCAGTCCTTCCCGGACGGGTCCCTACTACAATGAGCAGTTCTTC.

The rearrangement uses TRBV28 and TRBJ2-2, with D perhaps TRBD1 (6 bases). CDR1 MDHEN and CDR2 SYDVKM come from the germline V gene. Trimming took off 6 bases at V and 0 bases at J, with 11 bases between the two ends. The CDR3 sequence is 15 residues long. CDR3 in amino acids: CASRGAEANTGELFF. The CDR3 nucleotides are TGTGCCAGCAGGGGGGCAGAAGCGAACACCGGGGAGCTGTTTTTT.

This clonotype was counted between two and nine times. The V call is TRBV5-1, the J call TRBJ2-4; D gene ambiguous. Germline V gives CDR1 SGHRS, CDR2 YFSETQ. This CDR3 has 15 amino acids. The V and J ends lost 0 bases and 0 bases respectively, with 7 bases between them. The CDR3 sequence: CASSLDSLAKNIQYF. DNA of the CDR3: TGCGCCAGCAGCTTGGACAGTCTAGCCAAAAACATTCAGTACTTC.

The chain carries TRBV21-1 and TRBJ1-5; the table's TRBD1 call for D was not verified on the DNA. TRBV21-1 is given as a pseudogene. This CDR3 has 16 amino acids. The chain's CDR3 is CASSDGTGLGCQPQHF. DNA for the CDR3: TGTGCCAGCAGCGACGGGACCGGACTCGGGTGTCAGCCCCAGCATTTT.

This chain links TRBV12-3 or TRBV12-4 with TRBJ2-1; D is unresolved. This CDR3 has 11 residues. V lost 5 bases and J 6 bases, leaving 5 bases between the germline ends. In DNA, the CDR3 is TGTGCCAGCAGTATAAGCAATGAGCAGTTCTTC. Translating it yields CASSISNEQFF.

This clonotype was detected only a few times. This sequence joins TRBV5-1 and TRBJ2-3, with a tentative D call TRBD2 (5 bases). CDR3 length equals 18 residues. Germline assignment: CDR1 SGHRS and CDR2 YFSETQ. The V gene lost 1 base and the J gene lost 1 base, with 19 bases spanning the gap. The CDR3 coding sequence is TGCGCCAGCAGCTTGTGGGGTATGAGCGGTAGGGGCACAGATACGCAGTATTTT. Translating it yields CASSLWGMSGRGTDTQYF.

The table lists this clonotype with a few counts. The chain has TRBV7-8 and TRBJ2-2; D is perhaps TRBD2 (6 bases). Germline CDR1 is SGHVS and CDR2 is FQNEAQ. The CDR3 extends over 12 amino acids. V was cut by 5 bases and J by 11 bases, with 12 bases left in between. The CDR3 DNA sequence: TGTGCCAGCAGCGCTCGGACTACCGAGCTGTTTTTT. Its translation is CASSARTTELFF.

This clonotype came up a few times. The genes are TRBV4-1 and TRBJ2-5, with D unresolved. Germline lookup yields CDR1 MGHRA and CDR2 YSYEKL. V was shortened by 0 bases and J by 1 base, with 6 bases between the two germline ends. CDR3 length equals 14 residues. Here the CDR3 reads CASSQEDIQETQYF. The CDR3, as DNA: TGCGCCAGCAGCCAAGAAGATATCCAAGAGACCCAGTACTTC.

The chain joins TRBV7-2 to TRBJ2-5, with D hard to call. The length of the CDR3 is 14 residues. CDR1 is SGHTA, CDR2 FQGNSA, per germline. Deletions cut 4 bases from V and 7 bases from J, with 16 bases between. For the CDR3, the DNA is TGTGCCAGCAGCTGGCTTAGCTTGTCGGGGACCCAGTACTTC. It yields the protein CASSWLSLSGTQYF.

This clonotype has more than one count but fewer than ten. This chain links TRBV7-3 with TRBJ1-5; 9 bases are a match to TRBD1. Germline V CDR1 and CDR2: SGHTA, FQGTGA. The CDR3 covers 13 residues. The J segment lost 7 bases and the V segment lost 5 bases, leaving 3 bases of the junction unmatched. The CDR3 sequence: CASSVDRGQPQHF. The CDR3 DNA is TGTGCCAGCAGCGTCGACAGGGGGCAGCCCCAGCATTTT.

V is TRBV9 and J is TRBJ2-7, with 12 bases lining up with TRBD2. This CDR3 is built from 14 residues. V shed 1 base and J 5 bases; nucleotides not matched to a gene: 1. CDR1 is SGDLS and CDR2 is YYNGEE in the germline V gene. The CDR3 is CASSVRLAGDEQYF. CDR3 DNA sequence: TGTGCCAGCAGCGTACGACTAGCGGGAGACGAGCAGTACTTC.

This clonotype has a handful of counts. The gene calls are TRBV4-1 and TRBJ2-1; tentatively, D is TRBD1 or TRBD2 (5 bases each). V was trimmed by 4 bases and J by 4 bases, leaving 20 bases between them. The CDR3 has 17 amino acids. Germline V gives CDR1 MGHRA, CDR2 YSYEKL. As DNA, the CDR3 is TGCGCCAGCAGCCCAGGGCCTCTACTACGGAGGTACAATGAGCAGTTCTTC. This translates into CASSPGPLLRRYNEQFF.

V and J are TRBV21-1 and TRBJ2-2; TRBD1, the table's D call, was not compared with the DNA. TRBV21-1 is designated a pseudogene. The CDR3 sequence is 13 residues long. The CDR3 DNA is TGTGCCAGCCCCGGAGTTAACACCGGGGAGCTGTTTTTT. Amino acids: CASPGVNTGELFF.

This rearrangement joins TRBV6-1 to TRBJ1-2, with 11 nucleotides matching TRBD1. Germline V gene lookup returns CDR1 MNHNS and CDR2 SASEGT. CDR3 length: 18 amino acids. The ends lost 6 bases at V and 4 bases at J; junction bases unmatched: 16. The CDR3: CASSRGTGGKFRGYGYTF. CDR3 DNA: TGTGCCAGCAGCCGCGGGACAGGGGGAAAATTCAGAGGCTATGGCTACACCTTC.

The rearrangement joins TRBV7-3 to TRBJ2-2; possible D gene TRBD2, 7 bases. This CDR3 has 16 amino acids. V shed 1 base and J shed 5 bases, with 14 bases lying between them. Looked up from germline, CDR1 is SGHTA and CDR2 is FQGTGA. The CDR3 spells CASSLSAGARTGELFF. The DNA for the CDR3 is TGTGCCAGCAGCTTAAGTGCGGGGGCAAGGACCGGGGAGCTGTTTTTT.

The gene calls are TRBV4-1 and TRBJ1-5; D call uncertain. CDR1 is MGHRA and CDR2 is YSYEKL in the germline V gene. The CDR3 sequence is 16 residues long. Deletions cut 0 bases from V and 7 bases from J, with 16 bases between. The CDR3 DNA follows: TGCGCCAGCAGCCAAGAGGAAAGTCCAAGGGCCCAGCCCCAGCATTTT. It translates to CASSQEESPRAQPQHF.

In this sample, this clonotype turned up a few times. DNA for the CDR3: TGTGCCAGCGAGGGCCGTGATCTAGCCAAAAACATTCAGTACTTC. As protein: CASEGRDLAKNIQYF. J is TRBJ2-4 and V is TRBV2; D may be TRBD2 (5 bases). This CDR3 is built from 15 residues. The ends were cut back, 8 bases at V and 0 bases at J, with 14 bases in the middle. The V gene's germline CDR1 is SNHLY and CDR2 FYNNEI. The entire variable domain, with the rest obtained from reference TRBV2 and TRBJ2-4, is as follows: EPEVTQTPSHQVTQMGQEVILRCVPISNHLYFYWYRQILGQKVEFLVSFYNNEISEKSEIFDDQFSVERPDGSNFTLKIRSTKLEDSAMYFCASEGRDLAKNIQYFGAGTRLSVL.